This note documents a single TCR beta chain sequence. The antigen it recognizes is unknown. No clone much larger than this one lies a single base away; base qualities are absent. There are 15 amino acids in the CDR3, from cysteine to phenylalanine inclusive. CDR3 DNA only is kept here, 45 bases in frame from base 1. Relative to germline, V is 0 bases shorter and J is 0 bases shorter, with 7 bases between their ends. CDR1 and CDR2, per the germline V gene (reference sequence), are SGHKS and YYEKEE. This specimen belongs to a study of cytomegalovirus exposure and HLA in healthy donors (dated by TCRdb to the late 2010s). With respect to the entire study: According to an earlier analysis of a few hundred of the donors, some 180 million T cells yielded 100 million or so unique TCR beta sequences and roughly 280 Gb of sequence data. Of the 398 genotyped donors, approximately 83% fell in the genetic ancestry cluster associated with self-reported Caucasian donors. Among around 400 genotyped donors of the cohort, an average of approximately 220,000 unique TCR beta nucleotide sequences was sequenced per donor, of which roughly 17% were non-productive. To predict cytomegalovirus infection status, the study combined high-throughput TCR immunosequencing, statistical association of individual TCRs with disease status, and machine learning. HLA typing covered class I and class II loci at four-digit resolution. Typing coverage varied by locus: about 629-630 donors for A, B, C, DRB1 and DQB1; more than 500 for DQA1; about 570 for DPA1; around 490 for DPB1. To study patterns of TCR occurrence, a later analysis re-analyzed previously published TCR beta repertoires from 700 or so donors and added high-resolution HLA genotyping. In an earlier analysis of over 550 of the donors, high-throughput TCR beta sequencing was used to judge whether each TCR beta V gene segment behaved as functional or pseudogenic. Along with the approximately 700-subject first cohort, a separate validation cohort of over a hundred different subjects was used. Donor age, sex, ethnicity and CMV serostatus were compiled alongside the repertoire data. A later genetic analysis took genome-wide SNP genotypes for about 55% of the roughly 700 donors and used that subset as a discovery cohort. Roughly 5 DR-DQ haplotypes were handled as single units for association and clustering because linkage in the cohort was strong. The later analysis used no new phenotypic data to find candidate immune exposures, relying instead on TCR beta sequences and their occurrence across donors. Every repertoire in the discovery cohort had been generated on one and the same sequencing platform. Roughly 300 gigabases of sequencing data and roughly 90 million unique TCR sequences were included in an early release covering about 600 HLA-typed donors. The study profiled the T cell repertoires of 666 subjects by immunosequencing and related them to cytomegalovirus serostatus. The study aimed to test whether signatures of past pathogen exposure could be identified by cataloging public T cell receptors.

In total, 666 healthy bone marrow donors made up the cohort. Cohort members were all nominally healthy when sampled, although unrecorded immune exposures were likely present. The donor was CMV seronegative and was included in the group of about 350 seronegative cohort members. A peripheral blood sample was provided by each donor, and peripheral blood mononuclear cells were used for TCR beta sequencing. Genomic DNA extraction from the blood cell samples was performed with the Qiagen DNeasy Blood Extraction Kit. Overall study outcomes, separate from this receptor: The authors suggested that the approach could potentially be extended to other disease states and immunological phenotypes. In a later analysis, HLA-associated TCR beta chains showed more clonal expansion and lower generation probabilities than non-associated chains that were equally common. The cohort was sequenced for TCR beta chains only, and without alpha or paired-chain data the features that could be detected were limited. Some IMGT-functional V segments, including TRBV6-2 and TRBV6-3, could not be told apart with the 87-base-pair reads, so those segments were excluded. In vitro tests confirmed that a few of the cytomegalovirus-associated TCR beta chains recognize cytomegalovirus antigens. CMV serostatus was the only immune exposure information available for the cohort. Because HLA typing was unavailable for some donors at each locus, only the typed subset was used in association tests. According to a later genetic analysis, donors in an Asian-associated ancestry cluster had fewer N-insertions in productive TCRs than the approximately 700-donor mean. The sequencing pipeline was judged likely to have produced a cluster of highly shared sequence variants as a technical artifact. Seventeen rarely observed V segments, including chromosome 9 orphons, were excluded from the earlier analysis of several hundred of the donors because counts were too low. In both the original and validation cohorts, the classifier was reported to diagnose cytomegalovirus status with high specificity and sensitivity. A further reported finding was that TCR beta sequences accurately predicted the HLA-A and HLA-B alleles for most subjects in the first cohort. In a later analysis, around 17,000 TCR beta sequences were associated with specific HLA alleles at a false discovery rate of 0.05. An earlier analysis of approximately 590 of the donors showed that most TCR beta V segments appeared in productive rearrangements either about 87% or about 30% of the time, which broadly matched IMGT annotations. While some public TCRs were present in many individuals, most TCR sequences turned up only very rarely across donors. Linkage disequilibrium might explain the correlated functional status among segregating V segments, but an unknown experimental factor could not be excluded. According to a later analysis, parvovirus B19, influenza, CMV and Epstein-Barr virus appeared linked to several top co-occurrence clusters. Presence/absence analyses assumed roughly uniform sequencing depth across donors, an assumption that may not hold. Most CMV-associated TCR beta chains appeared to be HLA-restricted in a later analysis, and the HLA associations seemed to be driven largely by CMV exposure. When HLA alleles, especially DR and DQ, strongly co-occurred, attributing TCR associations to individual alleles was difficult. A total of 150 to 200 TCR beta chains were listed by the study as associated with cytomegalovirus. V-gene and J-gene trimming of TCR beta chains was associated with a missense DCLRE1C variant in a later genetic analysis, and the association was replicated in an independent cohort. In a later analysis, TCR association rates were found to vary across HLA loci, with the most associated TCRs seen for DRB1 alleles and the fewest for HLA-C alleles.

Receptor libraries were prepared by the immunoSEQ multiplex PCR assay. For the multiplex PCR, a mixture combining 60 forward primers for TCR Vbeta segments and 13 reverse primers for TCR Jbeta segments was used. The CDR3 region of rearranged TCR beta genes was amplified from genomic DNA with a multiplex PCR assay. On the Illumina HiSeq System, the amplified TCR beta libraries were sequenced as 87-base-pair reads. The original methods were these. A later analysis tallied 75 million to 85 million unique TCR beta chains across the 666 repertoires, and around 9.9 million of those chains were shared by two or more donors. Raw reads were error-corrected and collapsed into unique sequences with a nearest-neighbor algorithm that merged closely related sequences to remove PCR and sequencing errors. Alignment of CDR3 sequences to IMGT reference sequences was used to assign V, D and J gene segments. Each retained sequence needed at least a six-nucleotide match to both a V gene segment and a J gene segment. Rearrangements were called productive when the CDR3 lacked stop codons and stayed in frame with V and J; all others were non-productive. CDR3 was defined by IMGT convention, running from the second conserved V-encoded cysteine to the conserved J-encoded phenylalanine. Sequences without an unambiguous match to a single V gene segment were excluded from the earlier analysis of about 600 of the donors. An earlier analysis of about 600 of the donors called V segments functional above 56.7% productive rearrangements and segregating when the between-donor standard deviation exceeded 5%. A statistical classification framework was built for diagnosing cytomegalovirus status from the catalog of TCR beta chain sequences. V and J gene assignment, in a later analysis, came from comparing TCR nucleotide sequences with IMGT/GENE-DB human TR gene sequences. The TCRdist pipeline was used in a later analysis to assign CDR3 sequences and most-parsimonious VDJ recombination scenarios. In a later analysis, each TCR beta chain was defined by its CDR3 amino acid sequence together with its V-gene family, and reads lacking a unique V-gene family were excluded. In a later analysis, 500 to 650 highly shared, low-generation-probability nucleotide sequences were removed to address suspected cross-contamination and a sequencing artifact. In a later analysis, a clonal expansion index was calculated for each public chain from normalized within-repertoire ranks of inferred template counts. In a later analysis, generation probabilities were computed with a VDJ recombination model fitted to out-of-frame rearrangements, and the resulting probabilities were checked against IGoR. A later analysis scored TCR-TCR, TCR-HLA and TCR-CMV co-occurrence with hypergeometric tests, applying a repertoire-size bias correction to TCR pairs. In a later analysis, false discovery rates were estimated by permuting HLA or CMV assignments 20 times. In a later analysis, co-occurring TCRs were grouped with DBSCAN, and TCRdist sequence similarity was added when clustering was performed within HLA-allele-positive subsets. For co-occurrence clustering, repertoires with fewer than 30,000 or more than 120,000 public chains were excluded, along with four to six repertoires with anomalous nucleotide sharing. Drawn from immuneACCESS, this table holds only the in-frame rearrangements with V and J called that TCRdb kept. Clones are partly lost; checked studies trace under half to an unresolved V gene and leave the rest unexplained. V and J calls and clone size follow that table, whereas D and trimming were derived from the DNA. In all, the sample holds approximately 110,000 clones, and approximately 80% of those were seen once. Roughly 3.5% of the sample belongs to the ten largest clones.

The rearrangement combines TRBV5-5 with TRBJ1-5; the D gene cannot be resolved reliably. Sequencing used PBMCs. The sequence was collected from a man in his forties in good health and CMV-seronegative. The CDR3 reads as follows: CASSLVGHSNQPQHF. The DNA is TGTGCCAGCAGCTTGGTGGGCCATAGCAATCAGCCCCAGCATTTT. Supplemented by the reference TRBV5-5 and TRBJ1-5 proteins around the CDR3, the complete variable domain is DAGVTQSPTHLIKTRGQQVTLRCSPISGHKSVSWYQQVLGQGPQFIFQYYEKEERGRGNFPDRFSARQFPNYSSELNVNALLLGDSALYLCASSLVGHSNQPQHFGDGTRLSIL.